A selection of T cell receptor beta chains follows, all from one sample in a study of Graves' ophthalmopathy and Graves' hyperthyroidism. One entry per CDR3 protein, called by TCRdb with MiXCR from the multiplex PCR reads. The sample carries 300,000 to 400,000 distinct CDR3 sequences, 15% to 20% recorded once. Sequenced: peripheral blood. Every receptor here comes from an adult man with Graves' ophthalmopathy. Each CDR3 is given without its conserved first and last residue. The D gene is left open where the match is weak.

j_call v_call d_call cdr3_aa
TRBJ2-6 TRBV12-3/TRBV12-4 . ASRLSSGANVLT
TRBJ2-7 TRBV12-3/TRBV12-4 TRBD2 ASSLALAEPYEQY
TRBJ2-5 TRBV12-3/TRBV12-4 . ATSAPWGETQY
TRBJ2-2 TRBV6-2/TRBV6-3 . ASSYPRGASNTGELF
TRBJ1-6 TRBV20-1 . SARSSPESPLH
TRBJ2-7 TRBV30 TRBD2 AWRVAGGYEQY
TRBJ2-7 TRBV30 TRBD2 AWSASWGGPSTYEQY
TRBJ2-7 TRBV28 TRBD2 ASRGGGTSYEQY
TRBJ1-1 TRBV20-1 . SATPGLQTIAF
TRBJ1-1 TRBV6-2/TRBV6-3 . ASQRDPSNTEAF
TRBJ1-6 TRBV7-9 . ASSLGGSPYSPLH
TRBJ2-5 TRBV27 . ASSLFESSGETQY
TRBJ1-1 TRBV19 TRBD1 ASSDTGTGYTEAF
TRBJ1-2 TRBV7-2 TRBD1 ASSADRGIVAYGYT
TRBJ1-1 TRBV5-1 . ASSSDIAGINTEAF
TRBJ1-1 TRBV5-1 . ASTRGGGEEAF
TRBJ1-1 TRBV18 . ASSPPGLLNTEAF
TRBJ1-1 TRBV28 . ASSEDGLNTEAF
TRBJ1-6 TRBV3-1 . ASSLFHGRTFNSSLH
TRBJ2-3 TRBV13 . ASSEPYPTDYRLGDTQY
TRBJ2-5 TRBV4-2 . ASSQGTAKETQY
TRBJ1-1 TRBV5-1 . ASSFNRETEAF
TRBJ2-5 TRBV7-2 TRBD1 ASSERQGFRETQY